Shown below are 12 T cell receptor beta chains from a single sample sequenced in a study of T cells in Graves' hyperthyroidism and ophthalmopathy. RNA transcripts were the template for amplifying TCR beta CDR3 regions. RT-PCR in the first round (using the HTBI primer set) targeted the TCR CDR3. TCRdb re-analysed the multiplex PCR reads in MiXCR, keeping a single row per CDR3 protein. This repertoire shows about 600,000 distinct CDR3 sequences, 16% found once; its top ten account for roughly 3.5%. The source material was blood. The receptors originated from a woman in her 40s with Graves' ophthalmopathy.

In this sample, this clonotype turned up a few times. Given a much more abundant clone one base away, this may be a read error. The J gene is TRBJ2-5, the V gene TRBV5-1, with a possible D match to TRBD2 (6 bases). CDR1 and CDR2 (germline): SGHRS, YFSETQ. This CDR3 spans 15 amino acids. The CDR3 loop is CASSLGPGLQETKYF. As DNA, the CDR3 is TGCGCCAGCAGCTTGGGGCCGGGACTGCAAGAGACCAAGTACTTC.

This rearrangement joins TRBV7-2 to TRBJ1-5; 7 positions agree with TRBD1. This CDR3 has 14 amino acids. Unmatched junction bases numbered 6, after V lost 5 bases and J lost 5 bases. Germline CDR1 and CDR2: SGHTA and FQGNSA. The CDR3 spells CASSLRRGDQPQHF. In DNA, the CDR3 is TGTGCCAGCAGCCTACGCAGGGGGGATCAGCCCCAGCATTTT.

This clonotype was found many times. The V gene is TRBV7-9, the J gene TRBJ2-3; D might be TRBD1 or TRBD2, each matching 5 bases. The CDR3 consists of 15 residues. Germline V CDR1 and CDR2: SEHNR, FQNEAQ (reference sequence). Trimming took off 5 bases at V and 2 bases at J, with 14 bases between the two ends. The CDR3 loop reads CASSPYGGNTDTQYF. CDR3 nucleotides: TGTGCCAGCAGCCCCTATGGGGGTAACACAGATACGCAGTATTTT.

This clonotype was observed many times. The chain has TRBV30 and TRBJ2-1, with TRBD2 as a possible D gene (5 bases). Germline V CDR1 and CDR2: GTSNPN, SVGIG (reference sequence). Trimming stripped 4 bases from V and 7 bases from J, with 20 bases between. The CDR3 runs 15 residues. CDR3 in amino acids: CAWNPVGNPFNEQFF. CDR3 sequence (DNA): TGTGCCTGGAATCCCGTCGGGAATCCTTTTAATGAGCAGTTCTTC.

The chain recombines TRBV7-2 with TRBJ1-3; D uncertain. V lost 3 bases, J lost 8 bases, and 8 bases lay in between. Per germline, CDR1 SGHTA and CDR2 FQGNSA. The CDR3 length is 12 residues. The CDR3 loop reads CASSFDPDTIYF. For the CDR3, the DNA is TGTGCCAGCAGCTTTGATCCGGACACCATATATTTT.

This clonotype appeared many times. For the CDR3, the DNA is TGCAGTGCTAGAGGGGGCCATCGGAATGAGCAGTTCTTC. This sequence encodes CSARGGHRNEQFF. This chain joins TRBV20-1 and TRBJ2-1, with D possibly being TRBD1 (5 bases). Germline loops: CDR1 DFQATT, CDR2 SNEGSKA (reference sequence). CDR3 length: 13 residues. Deletions cut 1 base from V and 7 bases from J, with 11 bases between.

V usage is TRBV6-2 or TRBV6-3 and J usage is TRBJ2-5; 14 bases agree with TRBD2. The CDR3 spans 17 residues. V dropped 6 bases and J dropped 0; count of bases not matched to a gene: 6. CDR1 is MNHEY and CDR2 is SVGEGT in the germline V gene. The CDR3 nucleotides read TGTGCCAGCAGGCGACTAGCGGGGGGGGACTACCAAGAGACCCAGTACTTC. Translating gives CASRRLAGGDYQETQYF.

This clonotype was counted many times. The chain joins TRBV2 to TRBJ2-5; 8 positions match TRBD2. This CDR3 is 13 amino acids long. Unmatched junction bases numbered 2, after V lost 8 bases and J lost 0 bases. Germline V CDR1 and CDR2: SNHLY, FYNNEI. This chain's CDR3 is CASLSGNQETQYF. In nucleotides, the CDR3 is TGTGCCAGCCTTAGCGGGAACCAAGAGACCCAGTACTTC.

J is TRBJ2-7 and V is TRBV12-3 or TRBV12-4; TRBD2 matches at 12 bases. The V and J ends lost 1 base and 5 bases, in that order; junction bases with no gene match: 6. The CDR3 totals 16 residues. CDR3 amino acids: CASSLVLAGGVDEQYF. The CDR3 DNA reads TGTGCCAGCAGTTTAGTACTAGCGGGAGGAGTTGACGAGCAGTACTTC.

CDR3 sequence (DNA): TGTGCCAGCTCGCGGGGGACAGACCAAGAGACCCAGTACTTC. Its protein product is CASSRGTDQETQYF. J is TRBJ2-5 and V is TRBV18; D may match TRBD1 or TRBD2 (7 bases each). V was shortened by 6 bases and J by 0 bases, with 11 bases between the two germline ends. Looked up from germline, CDR1 is KGHSH and CDR2 is LQKENI. The CDR3 has 14 residues. The full variable domain, with the rest looked up from reference TRBV18 and TRBJ2-5, is NAGVMQNPRHLVRRRGQEARLRCSPMKGHSHVYWYRQLPEEGLKFMVYLQKENIIDESGMPKERFSAEFPKEGPSILRIQQVVRGDSAAYFCASSRGTDQETQYFGPGTRLLVL.

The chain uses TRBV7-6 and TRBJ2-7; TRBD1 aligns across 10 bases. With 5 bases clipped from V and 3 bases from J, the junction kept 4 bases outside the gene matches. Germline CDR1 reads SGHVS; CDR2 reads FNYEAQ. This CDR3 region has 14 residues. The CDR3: CASSRGQGCYEQYF. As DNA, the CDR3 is TGTGCCAGCAGCCGGGGACAGGGGTGCTACGAGCAGTACTTC.

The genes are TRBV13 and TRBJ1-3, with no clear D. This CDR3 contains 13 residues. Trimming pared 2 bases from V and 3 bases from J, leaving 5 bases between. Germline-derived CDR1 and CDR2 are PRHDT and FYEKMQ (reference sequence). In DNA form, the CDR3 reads TGTGCCAGCAGCTTACGGGTTGGAAACACCATATATTTT. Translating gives CASSLRVGNTIYF.